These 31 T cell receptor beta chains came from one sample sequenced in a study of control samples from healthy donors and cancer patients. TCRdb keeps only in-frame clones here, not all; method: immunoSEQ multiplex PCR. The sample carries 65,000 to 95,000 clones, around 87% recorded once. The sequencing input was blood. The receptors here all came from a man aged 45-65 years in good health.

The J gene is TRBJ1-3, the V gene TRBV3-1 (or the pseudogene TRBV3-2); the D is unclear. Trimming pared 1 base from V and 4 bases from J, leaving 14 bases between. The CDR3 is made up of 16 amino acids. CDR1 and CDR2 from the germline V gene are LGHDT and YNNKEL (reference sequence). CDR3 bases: TGTGCCAGCAGCCAAGCTCTGCCCTGGAAAGGAAACACCATATATTTT. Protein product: CASSQALPWKGNTIYF.

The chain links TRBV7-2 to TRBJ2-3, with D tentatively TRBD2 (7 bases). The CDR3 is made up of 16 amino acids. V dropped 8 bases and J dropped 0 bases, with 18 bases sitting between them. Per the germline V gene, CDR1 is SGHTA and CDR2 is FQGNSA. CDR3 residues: CASGKGGVLSTDTQYF. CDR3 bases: TGTGCCAGCGGAAAAGGGGGGGTTTTAAGCACAGATACGCAGTATTTT. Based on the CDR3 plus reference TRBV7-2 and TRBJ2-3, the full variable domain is GAGVSQSPSNKVTEKGKDVELRCDPISGHTALYWYRQSLGQGLEFLIYFQGNSAPDKSGLPSDRFSAERTGGSVSTLTIQRTQQEDSAVYLCASGKGGVLSTDTQYFGPGTRLTVL.

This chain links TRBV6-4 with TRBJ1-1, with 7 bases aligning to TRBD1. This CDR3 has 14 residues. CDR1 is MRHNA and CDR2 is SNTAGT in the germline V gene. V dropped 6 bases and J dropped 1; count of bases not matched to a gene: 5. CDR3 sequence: CASRFDRANTEAFF. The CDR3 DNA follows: TGTGCCAGCAGATTCGACAGGGCGAACACTGAAGCTTTCTTT.

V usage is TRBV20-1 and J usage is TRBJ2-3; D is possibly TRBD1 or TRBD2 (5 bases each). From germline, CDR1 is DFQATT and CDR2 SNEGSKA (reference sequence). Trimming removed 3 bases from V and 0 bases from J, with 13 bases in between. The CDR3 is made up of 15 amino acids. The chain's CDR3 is CSASDSGISTDTQYF. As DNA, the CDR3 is TGCAGTGCTAGTGACAGCGGTATTAGCACAGATACGCAGTATTTT.

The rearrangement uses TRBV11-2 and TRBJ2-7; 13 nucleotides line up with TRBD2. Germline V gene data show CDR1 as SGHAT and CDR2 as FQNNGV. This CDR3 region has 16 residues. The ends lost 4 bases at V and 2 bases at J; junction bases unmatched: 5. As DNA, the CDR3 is TGTGCCAGCAGCTACCGGACTAGCGGGAGTCCCTACGAGCAGTACTTC. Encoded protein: CASSYRTSGSPYEQYF.

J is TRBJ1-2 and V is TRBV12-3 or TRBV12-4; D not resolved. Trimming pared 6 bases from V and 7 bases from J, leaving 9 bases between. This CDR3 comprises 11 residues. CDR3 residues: CASSMVAGYTF. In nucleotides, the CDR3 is TGTGCCAGCAGCATGGTGGCTGGCTACACCTTC.

In DNA form, the CDR3 reads TGTGCCAGCAGTTATACGGGAGGGCCATACAATGAGCAGTTCTTC. Encoded protein: CASSYTGGPYNEQFF. The V gene is TRBV6-2 or TRBV6-3, the J gene TRBJ2-1; 8 bases map to TRBD2. Germline trimming cut 3 bases from V and 4 bases from J; bases unmatched to any gene: 5. Germline V gene lookup returns CDR1 MNHEY and CDR2 SVGEGT. The CDR3 sequence is 15 residues long.

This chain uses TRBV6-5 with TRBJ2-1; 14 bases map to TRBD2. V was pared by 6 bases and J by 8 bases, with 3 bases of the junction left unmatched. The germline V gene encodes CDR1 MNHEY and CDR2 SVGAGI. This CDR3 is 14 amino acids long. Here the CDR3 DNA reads TGTGCCAGCAGGAGACTAGCGGGGGGGGATGAGCAGTTCTTC. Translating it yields CASRRLAGGDEQFF.

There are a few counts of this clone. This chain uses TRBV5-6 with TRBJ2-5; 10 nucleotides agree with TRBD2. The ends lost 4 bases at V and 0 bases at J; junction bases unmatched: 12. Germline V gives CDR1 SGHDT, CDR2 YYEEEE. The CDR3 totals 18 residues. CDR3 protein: CASSLLAGGPKYQETQYF. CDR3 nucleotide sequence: TGTGCCAGCAGCCTATTAGCGGGGGGCCCCAAGTACCAAGAGACCCAGTACTTC.

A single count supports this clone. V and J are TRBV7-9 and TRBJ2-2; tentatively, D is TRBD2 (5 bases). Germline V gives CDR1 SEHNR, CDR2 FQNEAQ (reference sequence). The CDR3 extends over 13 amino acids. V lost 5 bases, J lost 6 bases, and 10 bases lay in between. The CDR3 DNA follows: TGTGCCAGCAGCCCAGTCGGGGCCGGGGAGCTGTTTTTT. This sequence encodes CASSPVGAGELFF.

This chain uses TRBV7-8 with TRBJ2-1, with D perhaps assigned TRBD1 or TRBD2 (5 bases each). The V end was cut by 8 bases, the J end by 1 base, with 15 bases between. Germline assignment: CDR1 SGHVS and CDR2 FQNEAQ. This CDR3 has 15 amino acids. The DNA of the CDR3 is TGTGCCAGCGCCAGTCGGGACCCTTCCTACAATGAGCAGTTCTTC. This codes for CASASRDPSYNEQFF. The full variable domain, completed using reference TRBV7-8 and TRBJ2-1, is GAGVSQSPRYKVAKRGQDVALRCDPISGHVSLFWYQQALGQGPEFLTYFQNEAQLDKSGLPSDRFFAERPEGSVSTLKIQRTQQEDSAVYLCASASRDPSYNEQFFGPGTRLTVL.

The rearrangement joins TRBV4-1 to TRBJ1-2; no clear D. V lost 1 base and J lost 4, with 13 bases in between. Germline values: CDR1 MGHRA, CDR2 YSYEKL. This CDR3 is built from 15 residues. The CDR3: CASSQAWAESYGYTF. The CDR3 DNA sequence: TGCGCCAGCAGCCAAGCCTGGGCGGAGAGCTATGGCTACACCTTC.

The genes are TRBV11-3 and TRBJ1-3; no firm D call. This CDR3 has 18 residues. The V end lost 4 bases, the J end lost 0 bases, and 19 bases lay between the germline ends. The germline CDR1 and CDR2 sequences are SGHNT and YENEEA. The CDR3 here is CASSYADGWQLSGNTIYF. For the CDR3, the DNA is TGTGCCAGCAGCTATGCTGATGGTTGGCAGCTCTCTGGAAACACCATATATTTT.

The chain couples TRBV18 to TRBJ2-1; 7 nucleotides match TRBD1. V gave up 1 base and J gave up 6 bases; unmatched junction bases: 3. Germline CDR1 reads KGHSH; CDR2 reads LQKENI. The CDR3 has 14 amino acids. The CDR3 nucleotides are TGTGCCAGCTCACCACAAACAGGGGCCAATGAGCAGTTCTTC. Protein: CASSPQTGANEQFF. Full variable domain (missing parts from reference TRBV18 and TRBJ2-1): NAGVMQNPRHLVRRRGQEARLRCSPMKGHSHVYWYRQLPEEGLKFMVYLQKENIIDESGMPKERFSAEFPKEGPSILRIQQVVRGDSAAYFCASSPQTGANEQFFGPGTRLTVL.

CDR3 sequence: CASSQDPGSGELFF. The CDR3 nucleotides read TGTGCCAGCAGCCAAGATCCAGGGTCCGGGGAGCTGTTTTTT. The chain recombines TRBV4-2 with TRBJ2-2; tentatively, D is TRBD1 (5 bases). V was shortened by 0 bases and J by 6 bases, with 8 bases between the two germline ends. This CDR3 is built from 14 residues. From germline, CDR1 is LGHNA and CDR2 YNFKEQ.

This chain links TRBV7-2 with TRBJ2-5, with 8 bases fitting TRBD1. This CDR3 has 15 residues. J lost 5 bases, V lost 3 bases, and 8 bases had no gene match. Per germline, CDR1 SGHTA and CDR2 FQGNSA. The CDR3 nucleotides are TGTGCCAGCAGCTTTGTCCAGGGGGCTGAGGAGACCCAGTACTTC. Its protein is CASSFVQGAEETQYF. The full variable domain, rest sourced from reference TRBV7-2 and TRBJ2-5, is GAGVSQSPSNKVTEKGKDVELRCDPISGHTALYWYRQSLGQGLEFLIYFQGNSAPDKSGLPSDRFSAERTGGSVSTLTIQRTQQEDSAVYLCASSFVQGAEETQYFGPGTRLLVL.

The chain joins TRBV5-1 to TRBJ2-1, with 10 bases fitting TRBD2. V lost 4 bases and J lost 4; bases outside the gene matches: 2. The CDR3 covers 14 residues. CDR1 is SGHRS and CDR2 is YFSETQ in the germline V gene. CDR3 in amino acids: CASSGAGGYNEQFF. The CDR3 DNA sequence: TGCGCCAGCAGCGGAGCGGGAGGGTACAATGAGCAGTTCTTC.

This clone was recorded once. This CDR3 reads CATSDLWTSGVEQFF. In DNA, the CDR3 is TGTGCCACCAGTGATTTGTGGACTAGCGGGGTTGAGCAGTTCTTC. The rearrangement joins TRBV24-1 to TRBJ2-1, with 12 bases aligning to TRBD2. CDR3 length equals 15 residues. Trimming cost V 0 bases and J 9 bases; bases outside gene matches: 2. Germline CDR1 reads KGHDR; CDR2 reads SFDVKD.

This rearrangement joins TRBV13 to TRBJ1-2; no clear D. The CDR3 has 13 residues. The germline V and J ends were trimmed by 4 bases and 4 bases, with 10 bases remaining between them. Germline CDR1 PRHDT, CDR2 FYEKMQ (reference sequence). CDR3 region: CASSSRDIYGYTF. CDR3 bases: TGTGCCAGCAGCTCGCGCGACATCTATGGCTACACCTTC.

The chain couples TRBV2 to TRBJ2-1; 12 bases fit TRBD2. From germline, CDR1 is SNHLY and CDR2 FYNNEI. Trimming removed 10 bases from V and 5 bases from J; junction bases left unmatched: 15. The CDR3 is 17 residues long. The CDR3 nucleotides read TGTGCCACCTCTGGGGCTAGCGGGGGGGTAGGAGACAATGAGCAGTTCTTC. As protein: CATSGASGGVGDNEQFF.

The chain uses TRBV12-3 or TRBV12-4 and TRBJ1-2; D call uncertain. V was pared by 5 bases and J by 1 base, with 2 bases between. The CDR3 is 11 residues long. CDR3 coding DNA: TGTGCCAGCAGTAATAACTATGGCTACACCTTC. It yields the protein CASSNNYGYTF.

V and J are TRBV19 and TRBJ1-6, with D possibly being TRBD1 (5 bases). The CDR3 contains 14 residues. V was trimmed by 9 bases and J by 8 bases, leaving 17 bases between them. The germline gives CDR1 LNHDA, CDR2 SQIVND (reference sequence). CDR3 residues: CASSVGEEDSPLHF. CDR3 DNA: TGTGCCAGCTCTGTAGGGGAAGAGGATTCACCCCTCCACTTT. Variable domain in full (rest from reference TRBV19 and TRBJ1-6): DGGITQSPKYLFRKEGQNVTLSCEQNLNHDAMYWYRQDPGQGLRLIYYSQIVNDFQKGDIAEGYSVSREKKESFPLTVTSAQKNPTAFYLCASSVGEEDSPLHFGNGTRLTVT.

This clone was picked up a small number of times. The CDR3, as DNA: TGTGCCAGTTTTGAGGGGACCGGGGAGCTGTTTTTT. It encodes CASFEGTGELFF. The chain is built from TRBV12-3 or TRBV12-4 and TRBJ2-2; tentatively, D is TRBD1 or TRBD2 (5 bases each). The V and J ends lost 9 bases and 5 bases respectively, with 10 bases between them. The CDR3 consists of 12 residues.

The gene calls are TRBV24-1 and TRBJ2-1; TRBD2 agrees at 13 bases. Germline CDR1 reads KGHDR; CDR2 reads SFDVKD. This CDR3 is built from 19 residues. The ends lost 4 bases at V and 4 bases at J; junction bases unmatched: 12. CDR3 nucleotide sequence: TGTGCCACCAGTGACTCCGGGACTAGCGGGATAGACCGGTACAATGAGCAGTTCTTC. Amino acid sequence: CATSDSGTSGIDRYNEQFF.

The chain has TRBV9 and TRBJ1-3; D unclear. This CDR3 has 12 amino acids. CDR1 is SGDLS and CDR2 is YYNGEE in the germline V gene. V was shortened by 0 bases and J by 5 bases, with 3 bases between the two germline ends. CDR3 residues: CASSVGRNTIYF. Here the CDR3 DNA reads TGTGCCAGCAGCGTAGGAAGAAACACCATATATTTT.

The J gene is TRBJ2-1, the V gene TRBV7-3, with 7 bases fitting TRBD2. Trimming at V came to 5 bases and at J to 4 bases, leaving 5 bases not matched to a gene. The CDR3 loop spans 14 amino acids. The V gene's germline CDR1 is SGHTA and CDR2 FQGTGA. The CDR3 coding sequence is TGTGCCAGCAGCCCGGGGGGAGCGTACAATGAGCAGTTCTTC. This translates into CASSPGGAYNEQFF.

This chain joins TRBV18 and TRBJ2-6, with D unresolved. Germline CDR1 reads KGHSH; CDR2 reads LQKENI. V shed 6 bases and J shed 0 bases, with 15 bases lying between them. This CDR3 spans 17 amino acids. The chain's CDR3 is CASSLGLPSSGANVLTF. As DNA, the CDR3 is TGTGCCAGCTCCCTTGGGCTACCAAGCTCTGGGGCCAACGTCCTGACTTTC. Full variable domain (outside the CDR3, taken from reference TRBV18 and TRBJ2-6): NAGVMQNPRHLVRRRGQEARLRCSPMKGHSHVYWYRQLPEEGLKFMVYLQKENIIDESGMPKERFSAEFPKEGPSILRIQQVVRGDSAAYFCASSLGLPSSGANVLTFGAGSRLTVL.

This CDR3 is CASSLYEEGNNYGYTF. In DNA, the CDR3 is TGTGCCAGCAGCTTGTACGAGGAGGGTAACAACTATGGCTACACCTTC. The genes are TRBV5-6 and TRBJ1-2; D gene unclear. There are 16 residues in the CDR3. Germline-derived CDR1 and CDR2 are SGHDT and YYEEEE. V was pared by 1 base and J by 2 bases, with 15 bases between.

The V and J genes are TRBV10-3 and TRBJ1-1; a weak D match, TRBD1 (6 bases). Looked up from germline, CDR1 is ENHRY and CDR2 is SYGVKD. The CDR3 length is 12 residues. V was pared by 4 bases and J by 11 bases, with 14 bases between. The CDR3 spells CAISAGGAWAFF. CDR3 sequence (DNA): TGTGCCATCAGTGCGGGGGGCGCATGGGCTTTCTTT.

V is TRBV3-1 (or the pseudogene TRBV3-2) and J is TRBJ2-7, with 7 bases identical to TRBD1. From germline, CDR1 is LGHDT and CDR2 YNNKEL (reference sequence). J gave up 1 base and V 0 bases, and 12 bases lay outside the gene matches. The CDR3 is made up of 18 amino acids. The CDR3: CASSQEPDRSYLSYEQYV. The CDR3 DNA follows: TGTGCCAGCAGCCAAGAACCGGACAGGTCCTACTTATCCTACGAGCAGTACGTC.

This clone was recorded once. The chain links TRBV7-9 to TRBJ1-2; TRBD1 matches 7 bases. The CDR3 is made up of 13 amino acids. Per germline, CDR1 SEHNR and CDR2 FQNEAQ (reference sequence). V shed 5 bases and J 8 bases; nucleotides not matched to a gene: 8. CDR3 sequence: CASSPRTGNGYTF. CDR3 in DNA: TGTGCCAGCAGCCCTAGGACAGGTAACGGCTACACCTTC.